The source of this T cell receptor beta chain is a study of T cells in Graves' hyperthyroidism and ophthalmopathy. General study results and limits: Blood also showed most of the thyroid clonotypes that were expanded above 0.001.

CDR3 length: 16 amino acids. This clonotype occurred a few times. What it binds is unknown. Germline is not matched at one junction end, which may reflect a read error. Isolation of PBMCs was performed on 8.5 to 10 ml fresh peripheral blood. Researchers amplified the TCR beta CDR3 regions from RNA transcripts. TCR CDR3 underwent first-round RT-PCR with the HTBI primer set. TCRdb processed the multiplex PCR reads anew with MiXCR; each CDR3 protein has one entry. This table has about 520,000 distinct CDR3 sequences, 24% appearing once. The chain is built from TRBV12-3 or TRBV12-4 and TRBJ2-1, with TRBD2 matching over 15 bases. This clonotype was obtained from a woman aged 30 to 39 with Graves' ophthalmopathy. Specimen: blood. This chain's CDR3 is CASRWTSGGEYNEQFF. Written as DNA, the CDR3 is TGTGCCAGCAGATGGACTAGCGGGGGGGAATACAATGAACAGTTCTTC.